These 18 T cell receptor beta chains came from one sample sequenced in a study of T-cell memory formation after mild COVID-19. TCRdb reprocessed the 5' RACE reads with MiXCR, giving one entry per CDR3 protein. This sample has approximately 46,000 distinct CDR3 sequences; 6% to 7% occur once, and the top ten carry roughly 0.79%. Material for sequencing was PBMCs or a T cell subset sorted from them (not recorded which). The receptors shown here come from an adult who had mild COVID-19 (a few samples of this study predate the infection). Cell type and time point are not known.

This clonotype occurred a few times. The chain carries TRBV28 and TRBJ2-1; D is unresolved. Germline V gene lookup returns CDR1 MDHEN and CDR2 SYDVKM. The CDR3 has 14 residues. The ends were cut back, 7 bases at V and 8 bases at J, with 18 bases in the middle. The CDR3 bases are TGTGCCAGCATAGAGGCCTCGGCGACCGATGAGCAGTTCTTC. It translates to CASIEASATDEQFF.

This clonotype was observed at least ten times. The CDR3 reads CASSRDRGGDEQFF. Written as DNA, the CDR3 is TGCGCCAGCAGCCGGGACAGGGGTGGGGATGAGCAGTTCTTC. The V and J genes are TRBV5-1 and TRBJ2-1, with 10 bases identical to TRBD1. This CDR3 is 14 amino acids long. Trimming took 4 bases from V and 8 from J; bases not matched to a gene: 6. Germline V gene data show CDR1 as SGHRS and CDR2 as YFSETQ.

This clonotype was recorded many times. CDR3 loop: CASSTLQGVRYEQYF. DNA for the CDR3: TGTGCCAGCAGCACTCTACAGGGGGTGCGCTACGAGCAGTACTTC. The gene calls are TRBV27 and TRBJ2-7; 8 bases map to TRBD1. The CDR3 length is 15 residues. J lost 3 bases, V lost 6 bases, and 10 bases had no gene match. CDR1 and CDR2 from the germline V gene are MNHEY and SMNVEV (reference sequence).

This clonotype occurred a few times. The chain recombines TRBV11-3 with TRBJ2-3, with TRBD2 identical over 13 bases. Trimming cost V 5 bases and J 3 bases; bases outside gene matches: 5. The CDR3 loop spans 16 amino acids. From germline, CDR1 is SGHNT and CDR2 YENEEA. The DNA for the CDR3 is TGTGCCAGCAGCACACTAGCGGGAGGGCCAACAGATACGCAGTATTTT. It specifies CASSTLAGGPTDTQYF.

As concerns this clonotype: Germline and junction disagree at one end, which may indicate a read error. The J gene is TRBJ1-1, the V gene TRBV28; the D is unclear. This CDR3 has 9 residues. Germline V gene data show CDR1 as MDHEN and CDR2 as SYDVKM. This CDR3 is CASSPPWYF. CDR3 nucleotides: TGTGCCAGCAGTCCCCCCTGGTACTTT.

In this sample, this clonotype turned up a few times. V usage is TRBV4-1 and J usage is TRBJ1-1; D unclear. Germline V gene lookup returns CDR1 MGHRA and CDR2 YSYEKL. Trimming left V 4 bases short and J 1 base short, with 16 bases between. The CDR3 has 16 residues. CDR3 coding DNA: TGCGCCAGCAGCCCCAGTGGGCGACGCGGGAACACTGAAGCTTTCTTT. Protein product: CASSPSGRRGNTEAFF.

The CDR3, as DNA: TGTGCCAGCAGTGGACAGGGGGGTGACATTCAGTACTTC. Residues: CASSGQGGDIQYF. The rearrangement joins TRBV6-1 to TRBJ2-4, with 9 bases aligning to TRBD1. This CDR3 is 13 amino acids long. CDR1 MNHNS and CDR2 SASEGT come from the germline V gene. Losses at the gene ends were 4 bases for V and 8 bases for J; bases not matched to a gene: 3.

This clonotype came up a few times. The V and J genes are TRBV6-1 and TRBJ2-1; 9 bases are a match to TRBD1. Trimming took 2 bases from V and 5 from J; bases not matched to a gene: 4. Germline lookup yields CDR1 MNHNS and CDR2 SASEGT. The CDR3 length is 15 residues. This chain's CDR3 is CASSEPGTGNNEQFF. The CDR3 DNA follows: TGTGCCAGCAGTGAACCCGGGACAGGGAACAATGAGCAGTTCTTC.

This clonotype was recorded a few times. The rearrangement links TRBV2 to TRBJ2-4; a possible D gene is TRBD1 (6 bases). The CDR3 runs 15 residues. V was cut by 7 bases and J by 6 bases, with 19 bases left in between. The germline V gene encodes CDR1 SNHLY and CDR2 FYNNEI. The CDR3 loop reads CASTDWGPSRNIQYF. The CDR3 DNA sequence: TGTGCCAGCACTGATTGGGGGCCCAGTCGAAACATTCAGTACTTC.

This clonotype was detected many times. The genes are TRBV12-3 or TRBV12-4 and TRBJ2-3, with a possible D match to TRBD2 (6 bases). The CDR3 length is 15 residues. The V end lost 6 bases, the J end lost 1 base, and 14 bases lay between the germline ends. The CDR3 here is CASRRDSRGTDTQYF. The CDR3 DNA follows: TGTGCCAGCAGGAGGGACTCGAGGGGCACAGATACGCAGTATTTT.

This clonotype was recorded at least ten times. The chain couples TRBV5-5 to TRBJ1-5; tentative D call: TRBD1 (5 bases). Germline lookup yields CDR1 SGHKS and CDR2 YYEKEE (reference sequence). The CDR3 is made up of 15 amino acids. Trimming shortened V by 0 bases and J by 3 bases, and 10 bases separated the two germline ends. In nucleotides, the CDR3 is TGTGCCAGCAGCTTGGTTACGGGGGTCAATCAGCCCCAGCATTTT. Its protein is CASSLVTGVNQPQHF.

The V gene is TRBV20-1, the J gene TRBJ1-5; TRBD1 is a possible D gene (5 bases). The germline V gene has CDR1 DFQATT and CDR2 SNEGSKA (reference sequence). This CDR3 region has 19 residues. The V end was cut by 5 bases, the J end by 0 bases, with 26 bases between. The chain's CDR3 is CSAGMIWGSGAYSNQPQHF. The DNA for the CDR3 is TGCAGTGCTGGGATGATTTGGGGATCTGGGGCCTATAGCAATCAGCCCCAGCATTTT.

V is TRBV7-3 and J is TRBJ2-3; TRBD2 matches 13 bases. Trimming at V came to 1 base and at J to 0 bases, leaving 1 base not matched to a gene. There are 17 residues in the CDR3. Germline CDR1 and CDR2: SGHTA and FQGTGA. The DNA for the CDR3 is TGTGCCAGCAGCTTAAGGACTAGCGGGGGTAGCACAGATACGCAGTATTTT. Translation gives CASSLRTSGGSTDTQYF.

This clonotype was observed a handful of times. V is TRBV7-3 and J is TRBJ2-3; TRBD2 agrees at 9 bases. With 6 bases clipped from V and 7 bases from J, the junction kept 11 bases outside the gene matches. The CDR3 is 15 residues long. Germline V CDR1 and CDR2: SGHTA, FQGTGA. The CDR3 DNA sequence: TGTGCCAGCAGTTTACTTGGCGGGAGGGGAAATACGCAGTATTTT. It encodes CASSLLGGRGNTQYF.

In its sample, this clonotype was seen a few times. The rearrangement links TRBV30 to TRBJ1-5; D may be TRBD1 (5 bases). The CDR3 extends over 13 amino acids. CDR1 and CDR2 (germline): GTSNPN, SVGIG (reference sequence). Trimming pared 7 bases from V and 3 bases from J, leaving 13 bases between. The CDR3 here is CALGGGPNQPQHF. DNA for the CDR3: TGTGCCTTAGGTGGGGGTCCCAATCAGCCCCAGCATTTT.

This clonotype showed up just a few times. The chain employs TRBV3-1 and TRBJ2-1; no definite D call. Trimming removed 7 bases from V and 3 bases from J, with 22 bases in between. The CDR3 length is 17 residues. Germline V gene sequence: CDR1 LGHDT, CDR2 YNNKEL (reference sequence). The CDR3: CASTPQATGLIYNEQFF. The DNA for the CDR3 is TGTGCCAGCACCCCCCAGGCTACGGGTCTTATCTACAATGAGCAGTTCTTC.

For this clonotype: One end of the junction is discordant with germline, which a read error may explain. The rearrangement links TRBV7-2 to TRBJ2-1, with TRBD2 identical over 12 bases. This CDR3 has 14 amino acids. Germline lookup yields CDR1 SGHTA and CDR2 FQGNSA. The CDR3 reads CASRLDGLAGEQFF. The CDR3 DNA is TGTGCCAGCAGATTAGACGGACTAGCGGGGGAGCAGTTCTTC. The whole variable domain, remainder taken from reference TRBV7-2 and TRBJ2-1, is GAGVSQSPSNKVTEKGKDVELRCDPISGHTALYWYRQSLGQGLEFLIYFQGNSAPDKSGLPSDRFSAERTGGSVSTLTIQRTQQEDSAVYLCASRLDGLAGEQFFGPGTRLTVL.

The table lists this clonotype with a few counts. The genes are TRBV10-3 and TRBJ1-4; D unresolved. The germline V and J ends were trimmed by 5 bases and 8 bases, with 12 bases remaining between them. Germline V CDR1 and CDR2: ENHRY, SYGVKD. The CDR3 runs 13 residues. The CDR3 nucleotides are TGTGCCATCAGTTCTTCATTAGGGGAAAAACTGTTTTTT. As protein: CAISSSLGEKLFF.